One sample yielded the 20 T cell receptor beta chains listed below, sequenced in a study of human T cells and chemical hapten exposure. The time point is: patch test 2, 6 weeks after DPC sensitization. Regarding treatment: therapeutic diphenylcyclopropenone sensitization with weekly scalp DPC. TCRdb ran MiXCR on the RACE reads and lists one entry per CDR3 protein. Seen here are a few hundred thousand distinct CDR3 sequences, just under 6.5% observed once, and the top ten hold around 5.6%. Sequenced material: whole blood, taken in connection with sensitization to the hapten diphenylcyclopropenone (DPC). The source is a woman between 18 and 30 years old with alopecia areata. Some clones in this sample may be carry-over from other donors' samples.

V is TRBV6-1 and J is TRBJ2-7; D is possibly TRBD2 (5 bases). Deletions cut 11 bases from V and 2 bases from J, with 13 bases between. CDR3 length: 12 amino acids. The germline CDR1 and CDR2 sequences are MNHNS and SASEGT. CDR3 DNA sequence: TGTGCCGCCCCTGGAGGAGCCTACGAGCAGTACTTC. Residues: CAAPGGAYEQYF.

The J gene is TRBJ2-1, the V gene TRBV28, with 9 bases matching TRBD2. The CDR3 sequence is 15 residues long. Germline V gene sequence: CDR1 MDHEN, CDR2 SYDVKM. The junction had 7 bases not matched to a gene; V was cut back by 6 bases and J by 4 bases. This CDR3 reads CASSGYSGGYNEQFF. Written as DNA, the CDR3 is TGTGCCAGCAGCGGGTATAGCGGGGGTTACAATGAGCAGTTCTTC. The full variable domain, completed using reference TRBV28 and TRBJ2-1, is DVKVTQSSRYLVKRTGEKVFLECVQDMDHENMFWYRQDPGLGLRLIYFSYDVKMKEKGDIPEGYSVSREKKERFSLILESASTNQTSMYLCASSGYSGGYNEQFFGPGTRLTVL.

This clonotype was detected a few times. The chain employs TRBV10-3 and TRBJ1-5; 8 nucleotides match TRBD1. V shed 6 bases, J shed 3 bases, and the junction held 7 bases outside the gene matches. The CDR3 is 15 amino acids. The germline gives CDR1 ENHRY, CDR2 SYGVKD. This CDR3 reads CAIRDGQGVNQPQHF. DNA of the CDR3: TGTGCCATCAGGGACGGACAGGGTGTCAATCAGCCCCAGCATTTT.

The table lists this clonotype with many counts. The chain combines TRBV5-1 with TRBJ2-7; D tentatively reads TRBD1 or TRBD2 (5 bases each). Trimming pared 3 bases from V and 7 bases from J, leaving 14 bases between. CDR1 is SGHRS, CDR2 YFSETQ, per germline. The CDR3 has 13 amino acids. The CDR3 is CASSSEGLREQYF. The CDR3 DNA reads as TGCGCCAGCAGCTCAGAGGGGCTCAGGGAGCAGTACTTC.

Many counts were recorded for this clonotype. The V and J genes are TRBV20-1 and TRBJ1-5; D is undetermined. The CDR3 spans 14 residues. The V gene lost 6 bases and the J gene lost 7 bases, with 19 bases spanning the gap. The germline V gene encodes CDR1 DFQATT and CDR2 SNEGSKA (reference sequence). Here the CDR3 DNA reads TGCAGTGCGAAGCCTATGGATGCGGGACAGCCCCAGCATTTT. Residues: CSAKPMDAGQPQHF.

The rearrangement links TRBV4-3 to TRBJ2-1, with D hard to call. Germline V gene sequence: CDR1 LGHNA, CDR2 YSLEER. V dropped 2 bases and J dropped 0 bases, with 14 bases sitting between them. The CDR3 sequence is 17 residues long. CDR3 residues: CASSQNDLPSSYNEQFF. The CDR3, as DNA: TGCGCCAGCAGCCAAAACGACCTCCCGAGCTCCTACAATGAGCAGTTCTTC.

This clonotype was picked up a small number of times. V and J are TRBV12-3 or TRBV12-4 and TRBJ2-3; D might be TRBD1 (8 bases). V lost 5 bases and J 1 base, leaving 19 bases between the germline ends. The CDR3 is 17 residues long. The chain's CDR3 is CASSPLFTGGGTDTQYF. The CDR3 bases are TGTGCCAGCAGTCCGCTGTTTACAGGGGGGGGCACAGATACGCAGTATTTT.

This clonotype was picked up a small number of times. The chain uses TRBV6-6 and TRBJ2-3; D possibly uses TRBD1 or TRBD2 (5 bases each). V lost 7 bases and J lost 0, with 14 bases in between. The length of the CDR3 is 15 residues. Germline CDR1 is MNHNY and CDR2 is SVGAGI (reference sequence). In nucleotides, the CDR3 is TGTGCCAGCACCCCCCCGGGGCAGAGCACAGATACGCAGTATTTT. Translated: CASTPPGQSTDTQYF.

This chain connects TRBV2 to TRBJ1-1; 11 nucleotides match TRBD1. V shed 0 bases, J shed 0 bases, and the junction held 6 bases outside the gene matches. The germline gives CDR1 SNHLY, CDR2 FYNNEI. This CDR3 comprises 18 residues. CDR3 DNA: TGTGCCAGCAGTGAAGCGCTTCCGGACAGGGGGCTGAACACTGAAGCTTTCTTT. It yields the protein CASSEALPDRGLNTEAFF.

The chain is built from TRBV20-1 and TRBJ2-3, with TRBD2 identical over 13 bases. The CDR3 is made up of 16 amino acids. V shed 0 bases and J 4 bases; nucleotides not matched to a gene: 4. Per the germline V gene, CDR1 is DFQATT and CDR2 is SNEGSKA (reference sequence). The CDR3 DNA reads TGCAGTGCTAGAGATCCGACTAGCGGGGGGCCAGATACGCAGTATTTT. Amino acids: CSARDPTSGGPDTQYF.

At least ten counts were recorded for this clonotype. This chain connects TRBV5-1 to TRBJ1-2; possible D gene TRBD1, 6 bases. Trimming pared 1 base from V and 6 bases from J, leaving 13 bases between. CDR3 length equals 14 residues. Germline V gene data show CDR1 as SGHRS and CDR2 as YFSETQ. The DNA for the CDR3 is TGCGCCAGCAGCTTGCTACAGGGCTCGGATGGCTACACCTTC. This codes for CASSLLQGSDGYTF.

This clonotype has at least ten counts. This chain uses TRBV5-1 with TRBJ2-3; D may match TRBD1 or TRBD2 (5 bases each). Trimming removed 2 bases at V and 8 bases at J, with 21 bases between. Germline-derived CDR1 and CDR2 are SGHRS and YFSETQ. The CDR3 loop spans 16 amino acids. This CDR3 is CASSFSLREMESTQYF. In DNA, the CDR3 is TGCGCCAGCAGCTTCTCACTCAGGGAGATGGAATCTACGCAGTATTTT.

In its sample, this clonotype was seen a few times. The chain employs TRBV7-2 and TRBJ2-3; 8 bases align to TRBD2. The CDR3 totals 17 residues. CDR1 is SGHTA, CDR2 FQGNSA, per germline. V dropped 4 bases and J dropped 0; count of bases not matched to a gene: 9. This chain's CDR3 is CASSYPTSGTSTDTQYF. The CDR3 DNA sequence: TGTGCCAGCAGCTATCCTACTAGCGGAACTAGCACAGATACGCAGTATTTT.

This clonotype was observed at least ten times. This chain links TRBV28 with TRBJ1-1; 11 bases agree with TRBD1. The CDR3 is 15 amino acids. V gave up 4 bases and J gave up 5 bases; unmatched junction bases: 6. Germline V CDR1 and CDR2: MDHEN, SYDVKM. The CDR3 sequence: CASSSRTGGRTEAFF. Here the CDR3 DNA reads TGTGCCAGCAGTTCCAGGACAGGGGGCAGGACTGAAGCTTTCTTT.

This clonotype has ten or more counts. The rearrangement uses TRBV6-6 and TRBJ1-1; D unresolved. Trimming left V 8 bases short and J 2 bases short, with 21 bases between. The CDR3 extends over 16 amino acids. CDR1 is MNHNY, CDR2 SVGAGI, per germline (reference sequence). This CDR3 is CASRFNSRGDNTEAFF. CDR3 bases: TGTGCCAGCCGTTTTAATTCCCGGGGAGACAACACTGAAGCTTTCTTT.

This clonotype was observed at least ten times. This chain links TRBV6-5 with TRBJ1-1; D is uncertain. V was pared by 0 bases and J by 0 bases, with 20 bases between. There are 19 residues in the CDR3. Germline assignment: CDR1 MNHEY and CDR2 SVGAGI. The CDR3 loop is CASSYSTLRRTNMNTEAFF. For the CDR3, the DNA is TGTGCCAGCAGTTACTCGACGCTCCGACGGACGAACATGAACACTGAAGCTTTCTTT.

This clonotype turned up a few times. The chain has TRBV28 and TRBJ2-1, with D unresolved. CDR3 length: 11 amino acids. CDR1 is MDHEN, CDR2 SYDVKM, per germline. V was shortened by 4 bases and J by 8 bases, with 6 bases between the two germline ends. CDR3 DNA: TGTGCCAGCAGTTCTTTCGATGAGCAGTTCTTC. This encodes CASSSFDEQFF. Looking up the rest from reference TRBV28 and TRBJ2-1 gives the full variable domain: DVKVTQSSRYLVKRTGEKVFLECVQDMDHENMFWYRQDPGLGLRLIYFSYDVKMKEKGDIPEGYSVSREKKERFSLILESASTNQTSMYLCASSSFDEQFFGPGTRLTVL.

This clonotype was recorded a few times. The V call is TRBV25-1, the J call TRBJ1-4, with 7 positions matching TRBD1. Trimming cost V 8 bases and J 7 bases; bases outside gene matches: 10. There are 14 residues in the CDR3. CDR1 MGHDK and CDR2 SYGVNS come from the germline V gene. The CDR3 here is CASQWGTGVEKLFF. In nucleotides, the CDR3 is TGTGCCAGCCAATGGGGAACAGGGGTTGAAAAACTGTTTTTT. The full variable domain, rest sourced from reference TRBV25-1 and TRBJ1-4, is EADIYQTPRYLVIGTGKKITLECSQTMGHDKMYWYQQDPGMELHLIHYSYGVNSTEKGDLSSESTVSRIRTEHFPLTLESARPSHTSQYLCASQWGTGVEKLFFGSGTQLSVL.

This clonotype came up a few times. The V gene is TRBV6-2 or TRBV6-3, the J gene TRBJ1-5, with 9 bases matching TRBD1. CDR1 and CDR2 from the germline V gene are MNHEY and SVGEGT. Losses at the gene ends were 2 bases for V and 6 bases for J; bases not matched to a gene: 8. This CDR3 is 16 amino acids long. The CDR3 region has the DNA TGTGCCAGCAGTTACCCACAGGGGGCTGCAAGTCAGCCCCAGCATTTT. Protein sequence: CASSYPQGAASQPQHF.

This clonotype has a count of ten or more. The genes are TRBV10-3 and TRBJ1-2, with 8 bases identical to TRBD1. The germline gives CDR1 ENHRY, CDR2 SYGVKD. The CDR3 is made up of 12 amino acids. V lost 11 bases and J lost 8; bases outside the gene matches: 10. The CDR3 protein is CAQGASQGGYTF. CDR3 coding DNA: TGTGCCCAGGGGGCAAGCCAGGGAGGCTACACCTTC.